This T cell receptor (beta chain) was found in a study of T-cell reconstitution after alpha-beta-depleted transplantation in children. CDR1 and CDR2 from the germline V gene are LGHNT and FRNRAP. There are 14 residues in the CDR3. V gave up 7 bases and J gave up 5 bases; unmatched junction bases: 5. The authors prepared the TCRbeta library with unique molecular identifiers. A single record per CDR3 protein comes from TCRdb applying MiXCR to the PCR reads. The sample carries hundreds of thousands of distinct CDR3 sequences, 25% recorded once. This specimen consisted of PBMCs, obtained before TCRalphabeta/CD19-depleted stem cell transplant. The receptor was isolated from a girl aged 2-9 years with Fanconi anemia, due to receive a stem cell transplant. The genes are TRBV12-5 and TRBJ2-1, with 10 bases matching TRBD2. The CDR3 DNA reads as TGTGCTAGTGCCATTAGCGGGGGGAACAATGAGCAGTTCTTC. It yields the protein CASAISGGNNEQFF.